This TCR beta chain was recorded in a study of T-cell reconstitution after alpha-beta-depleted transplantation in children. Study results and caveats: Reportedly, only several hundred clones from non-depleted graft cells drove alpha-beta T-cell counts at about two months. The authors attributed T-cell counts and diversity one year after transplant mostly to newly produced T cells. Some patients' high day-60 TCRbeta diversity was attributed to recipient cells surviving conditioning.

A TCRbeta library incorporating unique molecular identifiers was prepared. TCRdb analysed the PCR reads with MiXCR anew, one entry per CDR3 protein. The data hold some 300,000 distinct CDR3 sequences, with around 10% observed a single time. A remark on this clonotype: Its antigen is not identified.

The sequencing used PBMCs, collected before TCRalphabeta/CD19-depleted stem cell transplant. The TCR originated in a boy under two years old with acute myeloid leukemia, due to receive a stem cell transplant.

The CDR3 DNA is TGTGCCAGCGGTGAGGTCTCTGGGGCCAACGTCCTGACTTTC. Translated, it gives CASGEVSGANVLTF. This chain links TRBV7-9 with TRBJ2-6; unclear D gene. Trimming took off 8 bases at V and 0 bases at J, with 8 bases between the two ends. This CDR3 has 14 amino acids. Germline-derived CDR1 and CDR2 are SEHNR and FQNEAQ (reference sequence).